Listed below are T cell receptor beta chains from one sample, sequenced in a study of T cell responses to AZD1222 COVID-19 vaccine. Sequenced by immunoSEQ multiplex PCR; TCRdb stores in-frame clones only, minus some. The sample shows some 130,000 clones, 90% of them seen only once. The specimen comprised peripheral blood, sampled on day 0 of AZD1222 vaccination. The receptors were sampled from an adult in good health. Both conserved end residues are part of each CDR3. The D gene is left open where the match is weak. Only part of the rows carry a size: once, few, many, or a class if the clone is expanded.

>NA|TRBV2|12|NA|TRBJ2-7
CASNGDISEQYF
TGTGCCAGCAATGGAGACATCTCCGAGCAGTACTTC
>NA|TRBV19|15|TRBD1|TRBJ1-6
CASSPRDRYNSPLHF
TGTGCCAGTAGCCCCCGGGACAGGTATAATTCACCCCTCCACTTT
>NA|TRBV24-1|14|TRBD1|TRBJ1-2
CATSETGSGYGYTF
TGTGCCACCAGTGAGACAGGGTCGGGCTATGGCTACACCTTC
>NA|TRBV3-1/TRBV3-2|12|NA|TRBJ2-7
CASSQDRHEQYF
TGTGCCAGCAGCCAAGATCGGCACGAGCAGTACTTC
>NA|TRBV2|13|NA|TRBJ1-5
CASSAGTGQPQHF
TGTGCCAGCAGCGCCGGGACGGGTCAGCCCCAGCATTTT
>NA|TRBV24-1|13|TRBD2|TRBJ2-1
CATSGVAGVEQFF
TGTGCCACCAGTGGAGTGGCGGGAGTTGAGCAGTTCTTC
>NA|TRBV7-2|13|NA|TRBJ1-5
CASSLEQNQPQHF
TGTGCCAGCAGCTTAGAACAGAATCAGCCCCAGCATTTT
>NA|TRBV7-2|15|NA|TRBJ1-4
CASSQRKRTEEKLFF
TGTGCCAGCAGCCAACGTAAAAGGACAGAAGAAAAACTGTTTTTT
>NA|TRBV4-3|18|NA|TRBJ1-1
CASSQEGGTANMNTEAFF
TGCGCCAGCAGCCAAGAGGGAGGGACGGCCAACATGAACACTGAAGCTTTCTTT
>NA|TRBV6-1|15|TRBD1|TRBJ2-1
CASSDPRQGINEQFF
TGTGCCAGCAGTGACCCGAGACAGGGGATCAATGAGCAGTTCTTC
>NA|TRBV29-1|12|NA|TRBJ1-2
CSVRGSIYGYTF
TGCAGCGTTCGGGGGTCTATCTATGGCTACACCTTC
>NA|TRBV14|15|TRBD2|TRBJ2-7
CASSPWGGVSYEQYF
TGTGCCAGCAGCCCCTGGGGGGGGGTCTCCTACGAGCAGTACTTC
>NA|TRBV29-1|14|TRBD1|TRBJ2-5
CSVDGQGVLETQYF
TGCAGCGTGGACGGACAGGGAGTGTTGGAGACCCAGTACTTC
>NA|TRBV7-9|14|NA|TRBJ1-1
CASSLRTTYTEAFF
TGTGCCAGCAGCCTCAGGACAACTTACACTGAAGCTTTCTTT
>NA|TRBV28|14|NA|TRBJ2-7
CASRPGTFPYEQYF
TGTGCCAGCAGGCCCGGGACTTTCCCCTACGAGCAGTACTTC
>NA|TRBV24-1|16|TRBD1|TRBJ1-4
CATSPGTGGSTEKLFF
TGTGCCACCAGCCCCGGGACAGGGGGCTCGACCGAAAAACTGTTTTTT
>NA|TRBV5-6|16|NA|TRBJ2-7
CASTDNWGAHTYEQYF
TGTGCCAGCACCGATAACTGGGGGGCGCATACCTACGAGCAGTACTTC
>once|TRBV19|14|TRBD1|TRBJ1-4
CASISTGENEKLFF
TGTGCCAGTATTTCGACAGGGGAGAATGAAAAACTGTTTTTT
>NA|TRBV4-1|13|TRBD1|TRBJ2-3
CASRGQGAGTQYF
TGCGCCAGCCGCGGACAGGGGGCGGGTACGCAGTATTTT
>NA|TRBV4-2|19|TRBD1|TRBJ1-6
CASSQEISDRRSYNSPLHF
TGTGCCAGCAGCCAAGAAATATCGGACAGGCGATCCTATAATTCACCCCTCCACTTT
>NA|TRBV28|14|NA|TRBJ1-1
CASIAGPVNTEAFF
TGTGCCAGCATCGCCGGGCCCGTGAACACTGAAGCTTTCTTT
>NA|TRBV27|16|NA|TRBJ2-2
CASSLYKNANTGELFF
TGTGCCAGCAGTTTATACAAGAACGCGAACACCGGGGAGCTGTTTTTT
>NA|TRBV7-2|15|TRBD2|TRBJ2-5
CASSSSGGPTETQYF
TGTGCCAGCAGCTCTAGCGGGGGGCCGACGGAGACCCAGTACTTC
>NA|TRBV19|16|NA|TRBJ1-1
CASSILAGVSTTEAFF
TGTGCCAGTAGTATATTGGCGGGGGTAAGTACGACTGAAGCTTTCTTT
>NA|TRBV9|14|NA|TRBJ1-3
CASSVVASGNTIYF
TGTGCCAGCAGCGTAGTTGCCTCTGGAAACACCATATATTTT
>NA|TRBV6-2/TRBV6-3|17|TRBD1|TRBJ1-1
CASSYPQDRGGHTEAFF
TGTGCCAGCAGTTACCCGCAGGACAGGGGTGGACACACTGAAGCTTTCTTT
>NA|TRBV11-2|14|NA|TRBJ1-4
CASSLGQGWEKLFF
TGTGCCAGCAGCTTAGGCCAGGGCTGGGAAAAACTGTTTTTT
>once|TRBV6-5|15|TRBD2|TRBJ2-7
CASSQRGGKPYEQYF
TGTGCCAGCAGCCAACGGGGGGGGAAGCCCTACGAGCAGTACTTC
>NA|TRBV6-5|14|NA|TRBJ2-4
CASRKTALSFGGYF
TGTGCCAGCAGGAAGACAGCTCTTTCTTTCGGGGGCTACTTC
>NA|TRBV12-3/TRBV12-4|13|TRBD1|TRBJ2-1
CASSLLGGHEQFF
TGTGCCAGCAGTTTATTAGGGGGCCATGAGCAGTTCTTC
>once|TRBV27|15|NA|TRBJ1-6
CASSLLDRPLPPLHF
TGTGCCAGCAGTTTATTGGACAGACCTCTCCCTCCCCTCCACTTT
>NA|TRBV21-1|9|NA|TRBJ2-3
CASSDTQYF
TGTGCCAGCTCAGATACGCAGTATTTT
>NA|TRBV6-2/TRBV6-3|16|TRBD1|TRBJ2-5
CASSYIWTGWTETQYF
TGTGCCAGCAGTTACATCTGGACAGGGTGGACGGAGACCCAGTACTTC
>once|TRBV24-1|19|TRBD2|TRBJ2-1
CATSDFPRHSSGGLGEQFF
TGTGCCACCAGTGATTTCCCTCGCCATTCTAGCGGGGGGTTAGGTGAGCAGTTCTTC
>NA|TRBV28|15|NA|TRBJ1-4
CASSLQTAANEKLFF
TGTGCCAGCAGTCTCCAGACAGCCGCTAATGAAAAACTGTTTTTT
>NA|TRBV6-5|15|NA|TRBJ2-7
CASSYSGLHTYEQYF
TGTGCCAGCAGTTACTCGGGTCTTCATACCTACGAGCAGTACTTC
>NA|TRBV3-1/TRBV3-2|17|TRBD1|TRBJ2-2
CASSHRRDRGTTGELFF
TGTGCCAGCAGCCACCGACGGGACAGGGGCACCACCGGGGAGCTGTTTTTT
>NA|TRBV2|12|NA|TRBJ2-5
CASNRDLPYQYF
TGTGCCAGCAACCGGGACTTACCTTACCAGTACTTC
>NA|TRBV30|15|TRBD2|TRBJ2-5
CAWTPGTSGQETQYF
TGTGCCTGGACTCCAGGGACTAGCGGTCAAGAGACCCAGTACTTC
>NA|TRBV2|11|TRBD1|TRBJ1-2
CASRGTDGYTF
TGTGCCAGCAGAGGGACAGATGGCTACACCTTC
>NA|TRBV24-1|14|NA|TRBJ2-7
CATSDLSFRYEQYF
TGTGCCACCAGTGATTTAAGCTTTAGGTACGAGCAGTACTTC
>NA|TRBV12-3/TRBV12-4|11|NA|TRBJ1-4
CASSFSEKLFF
TGTGCCAGCAGTTTCTCTGAAAAACTGTTTTTT
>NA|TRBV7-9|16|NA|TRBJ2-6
CASSPITSSGANVLTF
TGTGCCAGCAGCCCCATCACTAGCTCTGGGGCCAACGTCCTGACTTTC
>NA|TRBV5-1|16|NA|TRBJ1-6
CASSLGAGTTLSPLHF
TGCGCCAGCAGCTTGGGGGCCGGGACAACCCTTTCACCCCTCCACTTT